The 15 T cell receptor beta chains in this list originate from one sample, sequenced in a study of regulatory T cells in long-lasting Graves disease. Construction of TCR beta libraries relied on iRepertoire HTBI primers and on Arm-PCR targeting CDR3 regions. TCRdb fed the multiplex PCR reads into MiXCR, producing one record per CDR3 protein. This sample has 400,000 to 500,000 distinct CDR3 sequences; approximately 16% occur once, and the top ten carry 20% to 25%. Time point indicated: newly diagnosed GD, antithyroid drugs for less than 3 months. Scientists built the TCR library using RNA that was extracted from PBMCs. This sample also belongs to another study, concerning T cells in Graves' hyperthyroidism and ophthalmopathy.

The sample here was peripheral blood mononuclear cells (PBMCs), taken at new diagnosis, from a patient treated with antithyroid drugs. These receptors all come from a woman between 18 and 30 years old with Graves disease.

There are many counts of this clonotype. This chain connects TRBV7-3 to TRBJ2-3; unclear D gene. The germline V and J ends were trimmed by 0 bases and 1 base, with 8 bases remaining between them. CDR3 size: 15 residues. Germline V lookup: CDR1 SGHTA, CDR2 FQGTGA. CDR3 bases: TGTGCCAGCAGCTTAACATCGTTGGGCACAGATACGCAGTATTTT. This codes for CASSLTSLGTDTQYF.

This clonotype has a count of ten or more. The gene calls are TRBV29-1 and TRBJ2-5, with 7 bases identical to TRBD1. Germline trimming cut 6 bases from V and 5 bases from J; bases unmatched to any gene: 6. The CDR3 sequence is 12 residues long. Germline V lookup: CDR1 SQVTM, CDR2 ANQGSEA. The CDR3 DNA reads as TGCAGCGTAACAGGGGACGGCGAGACCCAGTACTTC. It encodes CSVTGDGETQYF.

This clonotype has at least ten counts. The chain links TRBV12-3 or TRBV12-4 to TRBJ2-3; weak D call: TRBD1 (6 bases). V lost 6 bases and J lost 3, with 10 bases in between. This CDR3 is 13 amino acids long. CDR3 amino acids: CASRIRGTDTQYF. CDR3 in DNA: TGTGCCAGCAGAATAAGGGGGACAGATACGCAGTATTTT.

This clonotype was counted only a few times. The genes are TRBV15 and TRBJ1-1, with a tentative D call TRBD1 (5 bases). Germline values: CDR1 LNHNV, CDR2 YYDKDF (reference sequence). The V and J ends lost 0 bases and 8 bases respectively, with 10 bases between them. The CDR3 is 13 amino acids. The CDR3 loop is CATSRDRVSEAFF. The DNA of the CDR3 is TGTGCCACCAGCAGAGACAGGGTATCCGAAGCTTTCTTT. Full variable domain (remainder filled in from reference TRBV15 and TRBJ1-1): DAMVIQNPRYQVTQFGKPVTLSCSQTLNHNVMYWYQQKSSQAPKLLFHYYDKDFNNEADTPDNFQSRRPNTSFCFLDIRSPGLGDTAMYLCATSRDRVSEAFFGQGTRLTVV.

The sample holds many counts of this clonotype. This chain connects TRBV6-2 or TRBV6-3 to TRBJ2-1; no definite D call. Germline CDR1 and CDR2: MNHEY and SVGEGT. This CDR3 is built from 13 residues. V lost 2 bases to trimming and J lost 7 bases, with 9 bases between them. The CDR3 reads CASSYRQRNEQFF. CDR3 nucleotide sequence: TGTGCCAGCAGTTACCGTCAAAGAAATGAGCAGTTCTTC.

The V call is TRBV29-1, the J call TRBJ1-2; D unclear. The CDR3 extends over 13 amino acids. The germline gives CDR1 SQVTM, CDR2 ANQGSEA. Trimming stripped 5 bases from V and 1 base from J, with 11 bases between. CDR3 in DNA: TGCAGCGTTCAGGACGGCAGTAACTATGGCTACACCTTC. Protein: CSVQDGSNYGYTF. The complete variable domain, with remaining parts taken from reference TRBV29-1 and TRBJ1-2, reads SAVISQKPSRDICQRGTSLTIQCQVDSQVTMMFWYRQQPGQSLTLIATANQGSEATYESGFVIDKFPISRPNLTFSTLTVSNMSPEDSSIYLCSVQDGSNYGYTFGSGTRLTVV.

This clonotype was picked up many times. The gene calls are TRBV3-1 and TRBJ2-7; no clear D. Germline V gives CDR1 LGHDT, CDR2 YNNKEL (reference sequence). CDR3 size: 14 residues. V lost 1 base to trimming and J lost 0 bases, with 7 bases between them. CDR3 amino acids: CASSQGISSYEQYF. CDR3 nucleotides: TGTGCCAGCAGCCAAGGAATTAGCTCCTACGAGCAGTACTTC.

V is TRBV3-1 and J is TRBJ2-3; 7 positions agree with TRBD2. With 0 bases clipped from V and 2 bases from J, the junction kept 8 bases outside the gene matches. The CDR3 sequence is 17 residues long. Per germline, CDR1 LGHDT and CDR2 YNNKEL (reference sequence). The DNA for the CDR3 is TGTGCCAGCAGCCAAGATCTCCTAGCGGCCGCCACAGATACGCAGTATTTT. Protein: CASSQDLLAAATDTQYF.

This clonotype has ten or more counts. The chain uses TRBV27 and TRBJ2-1; the D gene is possibly TRBD2 (6 bases). The CDR3 length is 15 residues. Germline loops: CDR1 MNHEY, CDR2 SMNVEV (reference sequence). V shed 6 bases and J shed 5 bases, with 17 bases lying between them. The CDR3 spells CASSTFGTRNNEQFF. The CDR3 nucleotides are TGTGCCAGCAGCACCTTCGGGACTCGGAACAATGAGCAGTTCTTC.

This clonotype was observed a few times. The germline gene is not matched at one end of the junction; a read error may be the cause. This rearrangement joins TRBV15 to TRBJ2-1, with D maybe TRBD1 (7 bases). Germline CDR1 LNHNV, CDR2 YYDKDF (reference sequence). This CDR3 contains 15 residues. CDR3: CATSGDSGGYNEQFF. CDR3 nucleotides: TGTGCCACCAGCGGAGATTCAGGGGGGTACAATGAGCAGTTCTTC.

This clonotype was recorded many times. The gene calls are TRBV28 and TRBJ1-3; a possible D gene is TRBD1 (6 bases). Germline V lookup: CDR1 MDHEN, CDR2 SYDVKM. Trimming took off 4 bases at V and 4 bases at J, with 14 bases between the two ends. The CDR3 totals 15 residues. The CDR3 sequence: CASSSGQLPGNTIYF. CDR3 coding DNA: TGTGCCAGCAGTTCGGGACAATTACCAGGAAACACCATATATTTT.

This clonotype appeared many times. The rearrangement uses TRBV11-2 and TRBJ2-1; a weak D match, TRBD1 (6 bases). Deletions cut 4 bases from V and 9 bases from J, with 19 bases between. The V gene's germline CDR1 is SGHAT and CDR2 FQNNGV. The CDR3 extends over 15 amino acids. The CDR3: CASSYRDPIIGEQFF. The DNA of the CDR3 is TGTGCCAGCAGCTACAGGGACCCAATAATTGGTGAGCAGTTCTTC.

This clonotype was picked up a small number of times. The chain has TRBV9 and TRBJ2-2; D is unclear. Germline lookup yields CDR1 SGDLS and CDR2 YYNGEE. The V gene lost 3 bases and the J gene lost 5 bases, with 5 bases spanning the gap. The CDR3 covers 12 residues. CDR3 DNA: TGTGCCAGCAGCGACTTAACCGGGGAGCTGTTTTTT. Translated, it gives CASSDLTGELFF.

The sample holds many counts of this clonotype. The chain couples TRBV12-3 or TRBV12-4 to TRBJ1-4; D is ambiguous. Trimming took off 3 bases at V and 8 bases at J, with 10 bases between the two ends. This CDR3 spans 13 amino acids. This CDR3 reads CASSFTEDEKLFF. CDR3 DNA: TGTGCCAGCAGTTTCACAGAAGACGAAAAACTGTTTTTT.

This clonotype occurred a few times. J is TRBJ2-5 and V is TRBV6-1; D is possibly TRBD1 (6 bases). With 5 bases removed from V and 5 bases from J, the gap between germline ends came to 15 bases. Per the germline V gene, CDR1 is MNHNS and CDR2 is SASEGT. There are 14 residues in the CDR3. The CDR3 protein is CASSNGQSRETQYF. DNA of the CDR3: TGTGCCAGCAGTAACGGACAGTCCCGGGAGACCCAGTACTTC.